This T cell receptor beta chain was retrieved from a study of T cells in Graves' hyperthyroidism and ophthalmopathy. This clonotype was recorded a few times. The antigen is undetermined. Per germline, CDR1 SGHTA and CDR2 FQGNSA. The CDR3 totals 16 residues. J was trimmed by 1 base and V by 2 bases; bases with no gene match: 5. Findings and limits, study-wide: Most clonotypes expanded in the thyroid (above 0.001) were also present in blood.

TCR beta CDR3 region amplification was performed from RNA transcripts. A first-round RT-PCR of the TCR CDR3 used the HTBI primer set. TCRdb independently ran MiXCR on the multiplex PCR reads; one entry per CDR3 protein. The data hold fewer than 450,000 distinct CDR3 sequences, with 12% to 15% observed a single time. Out of more than 8 ml of fresh peripheral blood came the PBMCs. The TCR originated in a woman aged 55-69 years with Graves' ophthalmopathy. The chain recombines TRBV7-2 with TRBJ2-3; TRBD2 aligns across 8 bases. Sequencing was carried out using blood. The CDR3 DNA reads as TGTGCCAGCAGCTTATTTGGTAGCGGGGGCACAGATACGCAGTATTTT. It codes for CASSLFGSGGTDTQYF.